This TCR beta chain is drawn from a study of blood T cell repertoires in COVID-19. Study details: The origin of the acute and convalescent COVID-19 samples was the United States, Italy and Spain. T cells, B-cell-depleted T cells, or PBMCs provided the cDNA or gDNA that served as material.

Germline V gene sequence: CDR1 SGHTA, CDR2 FQGNSA. The CDR3 runs to 16 residues. Trimming took 1 base from V and 1 from J, leaving 13 bases between them. Authors' processing steps: Amplification with reference gene primers provided the estimates of nucleated cell counts. The protocol was immunoSEQ multiplex PCR, while the TCRdb copy is restricted to in-frame clones and leaves out a portion. That table gives V, J and clone size, and the DNA gave D and trimming. The sample carries approximately 89,000 clones, about 80% recorded once. This clonotype originated in a human donor in a cohort sampled during active COVID-19. The chain is built from TRBV7-2 and TRBJ2-5; D gene ambiguous. Sequences were obtained from peripheral blood. CDR3 nucleotide sequence: TGTGCCAGCAGCTTAGGTCTCACCAACTCCCAAGAGACCCAGTACTTC. Its translation: CASSLGLTNSQETQYF.